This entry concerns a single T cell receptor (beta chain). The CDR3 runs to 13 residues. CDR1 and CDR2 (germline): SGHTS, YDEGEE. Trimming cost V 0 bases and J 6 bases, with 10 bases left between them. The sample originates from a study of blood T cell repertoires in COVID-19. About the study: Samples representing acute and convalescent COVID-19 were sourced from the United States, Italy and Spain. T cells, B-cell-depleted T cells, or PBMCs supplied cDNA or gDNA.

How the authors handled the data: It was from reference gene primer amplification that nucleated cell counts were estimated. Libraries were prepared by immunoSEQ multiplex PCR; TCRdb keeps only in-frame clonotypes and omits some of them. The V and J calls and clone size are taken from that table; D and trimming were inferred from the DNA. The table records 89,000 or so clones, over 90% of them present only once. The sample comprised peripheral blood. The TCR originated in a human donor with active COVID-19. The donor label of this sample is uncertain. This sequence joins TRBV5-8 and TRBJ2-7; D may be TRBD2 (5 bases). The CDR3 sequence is CASSLVEVGEQYF. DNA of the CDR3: TGTGCCAGCAGCTTGGTGGAGGTGGGCGAGCAGTACTTC.